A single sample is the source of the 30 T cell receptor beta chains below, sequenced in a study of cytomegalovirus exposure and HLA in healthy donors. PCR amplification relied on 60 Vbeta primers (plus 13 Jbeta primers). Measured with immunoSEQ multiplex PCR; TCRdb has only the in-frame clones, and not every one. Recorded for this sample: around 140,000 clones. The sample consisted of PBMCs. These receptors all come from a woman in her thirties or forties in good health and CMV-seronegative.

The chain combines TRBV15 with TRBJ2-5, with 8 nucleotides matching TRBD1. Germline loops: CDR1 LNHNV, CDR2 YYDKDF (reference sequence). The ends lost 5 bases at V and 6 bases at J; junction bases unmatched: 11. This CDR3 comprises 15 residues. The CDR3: CATSLFRTGRKTQYF. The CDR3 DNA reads TGTGCCACCAGCCTTTTTAGGACAGGGAGAAAGACCCAGTACTTC.

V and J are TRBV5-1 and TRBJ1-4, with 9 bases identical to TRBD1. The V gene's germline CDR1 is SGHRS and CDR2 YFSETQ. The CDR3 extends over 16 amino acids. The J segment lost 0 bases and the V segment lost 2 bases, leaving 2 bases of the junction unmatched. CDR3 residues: CASSLGQGTTNEKLFF. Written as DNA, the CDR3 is TGCGCCAGCAGCTTAGGACAGGGGACAACTAATGAAAAACTGTTTTTT. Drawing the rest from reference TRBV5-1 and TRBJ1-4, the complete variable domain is KAGVTQTPRYLIKTRGQQVTLSCSPISGHRSVSWYQQTPGQGLQFLFEYFSETQRNKGNFPGRFSGRQFSNSRSEMNVSTLELGDSALYLCASSLGQGTTNEKLFFGSGTQLSVL.

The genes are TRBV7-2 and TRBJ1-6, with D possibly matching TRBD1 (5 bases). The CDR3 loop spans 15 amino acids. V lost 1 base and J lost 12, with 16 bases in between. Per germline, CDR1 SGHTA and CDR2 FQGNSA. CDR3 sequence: CASSLVLGRVLPLHF. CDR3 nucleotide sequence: TGTGCCAGCAGCTTAGTTCTGGGCAGGGTGTTACCCCTCCACTTT.

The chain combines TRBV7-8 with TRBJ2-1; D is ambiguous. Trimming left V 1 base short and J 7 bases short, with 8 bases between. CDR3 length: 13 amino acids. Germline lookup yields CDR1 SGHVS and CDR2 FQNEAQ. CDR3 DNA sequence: TGTGCCAGCAGCTTAGGAACAGCTAATGAGCAGTTCTTC. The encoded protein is CASSLGTANEQFF.

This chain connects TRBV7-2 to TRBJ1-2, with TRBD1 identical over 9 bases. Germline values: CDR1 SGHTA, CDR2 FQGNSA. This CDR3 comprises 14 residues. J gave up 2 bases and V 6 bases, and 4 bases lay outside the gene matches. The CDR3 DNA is TGTGCCAGCAGACAACAGGGGGCGAACTATGGCTACACCTTC. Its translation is CASRQQGANYGYTF.

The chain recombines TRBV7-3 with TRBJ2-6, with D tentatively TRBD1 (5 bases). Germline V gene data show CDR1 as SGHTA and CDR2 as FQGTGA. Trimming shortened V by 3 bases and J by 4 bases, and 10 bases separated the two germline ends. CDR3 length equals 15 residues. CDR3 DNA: TGTGCCAGCAGCTTCGGCAGGGCCGGGGCCAACGTCCTGACTTTC. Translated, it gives CASSFGRAGANVLTF.

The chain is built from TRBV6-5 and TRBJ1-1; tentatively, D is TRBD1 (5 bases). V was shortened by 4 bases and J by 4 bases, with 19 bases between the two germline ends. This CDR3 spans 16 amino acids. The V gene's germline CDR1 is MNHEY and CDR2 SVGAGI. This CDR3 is CASSSSAKGSGTEAFF. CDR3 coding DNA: TGTGCCAGCAGTTCCAGTGCAAAGGGGTCAGGCACTGAAGCTTTCTTT.

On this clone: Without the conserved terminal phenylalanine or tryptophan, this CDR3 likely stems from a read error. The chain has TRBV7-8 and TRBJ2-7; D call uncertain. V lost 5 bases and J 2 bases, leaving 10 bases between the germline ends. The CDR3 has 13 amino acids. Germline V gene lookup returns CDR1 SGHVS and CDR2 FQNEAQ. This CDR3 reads CASSLTGTYEQYS. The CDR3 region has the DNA TGTGCCAGCAGCCTGACTGGAACCTACGAGCAGTACTCC.

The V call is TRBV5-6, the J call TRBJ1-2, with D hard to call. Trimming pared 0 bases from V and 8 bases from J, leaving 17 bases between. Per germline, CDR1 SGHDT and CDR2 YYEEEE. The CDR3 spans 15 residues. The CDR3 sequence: CASSLGQNRPPGYTF. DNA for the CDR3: TGTGCCAGCAGCTTGGGGCAGAACAGACCCCCGGGCTACACCTTC.

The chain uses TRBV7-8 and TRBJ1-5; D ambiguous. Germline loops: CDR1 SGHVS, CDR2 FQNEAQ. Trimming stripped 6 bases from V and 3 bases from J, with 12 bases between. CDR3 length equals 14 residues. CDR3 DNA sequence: TGTGCCAGCAGTCCCACGCGATACAATCAGCCCCAGCATTTT. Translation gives CASSPTRYNQPQHF.

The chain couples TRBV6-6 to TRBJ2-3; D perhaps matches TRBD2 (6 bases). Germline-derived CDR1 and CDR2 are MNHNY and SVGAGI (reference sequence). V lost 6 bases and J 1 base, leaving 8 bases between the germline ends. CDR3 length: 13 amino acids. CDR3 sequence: CASRGGRTDTQYF. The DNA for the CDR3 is TGTGCCAGCAGGGGGGGTCGCACAGATACGCAGTATTTT.

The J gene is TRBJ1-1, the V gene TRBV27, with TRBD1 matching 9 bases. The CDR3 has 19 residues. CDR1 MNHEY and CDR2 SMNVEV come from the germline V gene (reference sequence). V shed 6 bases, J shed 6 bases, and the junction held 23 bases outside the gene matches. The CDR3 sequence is CASRSGASGTGTLYAEAFF. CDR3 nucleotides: TGTGCCAGCAGGTCTGGGGCTTCCGGGACAGGGACCCTGTACGCTGAAGCTTTCTTT.

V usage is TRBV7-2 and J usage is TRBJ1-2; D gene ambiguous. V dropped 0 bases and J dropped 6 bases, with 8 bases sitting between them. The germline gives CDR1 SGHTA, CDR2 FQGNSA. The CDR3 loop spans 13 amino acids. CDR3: CASSLARENGYTF. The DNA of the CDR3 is TGTGCCAGCAGCTTAGCGCGGGAGAATGGCTACACCTTC.

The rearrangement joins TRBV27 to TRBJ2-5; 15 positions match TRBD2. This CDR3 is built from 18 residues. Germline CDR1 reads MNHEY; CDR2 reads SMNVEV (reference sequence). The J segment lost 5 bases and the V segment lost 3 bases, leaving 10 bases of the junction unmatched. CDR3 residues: CASSFGPGLAGGWETQYF. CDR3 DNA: TGTGCCAGCAGTTTCGGGCCGGGACTAGCGGGGGGTTGGGAGACCCAGTACTTC.

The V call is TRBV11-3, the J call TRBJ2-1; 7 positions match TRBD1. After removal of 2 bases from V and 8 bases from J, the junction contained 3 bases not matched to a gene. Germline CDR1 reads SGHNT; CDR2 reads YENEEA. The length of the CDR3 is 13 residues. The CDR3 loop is CASSLTGVHEQFF. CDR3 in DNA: TGTGCCAGCAGCTTAACAGGGGTGCATGAGCAGTTCTTC.

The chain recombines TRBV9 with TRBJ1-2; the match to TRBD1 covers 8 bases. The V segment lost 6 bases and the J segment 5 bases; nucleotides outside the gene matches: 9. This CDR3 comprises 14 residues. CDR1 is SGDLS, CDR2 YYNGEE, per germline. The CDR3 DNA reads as TGTGCCAGCAACCCTAGACAGGGGCCTTATGGCTACACCTTC. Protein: CASNPRQGPYGYTF.

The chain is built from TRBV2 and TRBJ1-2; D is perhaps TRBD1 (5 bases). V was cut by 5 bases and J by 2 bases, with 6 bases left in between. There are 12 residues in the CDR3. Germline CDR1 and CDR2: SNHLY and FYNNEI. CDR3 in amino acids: CASSQGNYGYTF. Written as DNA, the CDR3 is TGTGCCAGCAGTCAGGGCAACTATGGCTACACCTTC.

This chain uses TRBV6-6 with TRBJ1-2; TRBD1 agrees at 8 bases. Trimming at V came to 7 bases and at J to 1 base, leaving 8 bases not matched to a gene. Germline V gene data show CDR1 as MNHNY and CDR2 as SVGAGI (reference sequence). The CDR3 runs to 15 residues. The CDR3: CASKGQGANNYGYTF. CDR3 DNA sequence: TGTGCCAGCAAAGGACAGGGCGCCAATAACTATGGCTACACCTTC.

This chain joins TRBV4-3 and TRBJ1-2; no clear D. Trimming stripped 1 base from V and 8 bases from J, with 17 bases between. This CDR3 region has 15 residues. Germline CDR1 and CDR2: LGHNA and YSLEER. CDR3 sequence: CASSQVLGGRGGYTF. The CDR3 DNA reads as TGCGCCAGCAGCCAAGTCCTCGGCGGCCGGGGAGGCTACACCTTC.

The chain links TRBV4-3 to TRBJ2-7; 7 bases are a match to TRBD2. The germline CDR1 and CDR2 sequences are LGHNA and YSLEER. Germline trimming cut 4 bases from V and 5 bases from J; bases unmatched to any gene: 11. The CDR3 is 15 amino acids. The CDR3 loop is CASSLNRDYYNEQYF. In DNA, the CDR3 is TGCGCCAGCAGCCTGAACCGGGACTACTATAACGAGCAGTACTTC.

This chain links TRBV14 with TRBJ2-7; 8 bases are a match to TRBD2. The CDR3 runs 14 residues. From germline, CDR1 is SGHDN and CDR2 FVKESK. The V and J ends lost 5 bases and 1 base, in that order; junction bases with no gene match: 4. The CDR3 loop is CASSYGGVSYEQYF. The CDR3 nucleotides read TGTGCCAGCAGCTACGGGGGGGTTTCCTACGAGCAGTACTTC. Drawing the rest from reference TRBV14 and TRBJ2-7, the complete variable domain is EAGVTQFPSHSVIEKGQTVTLRCDPISGHDNLYWYRRVMGKEIKFLLHFVKESKQDESGMPNNRFLAERTGGTYSTLKVQPAELEDSGVYFCASSYGGVSYEQYFGPGTRLTVT.

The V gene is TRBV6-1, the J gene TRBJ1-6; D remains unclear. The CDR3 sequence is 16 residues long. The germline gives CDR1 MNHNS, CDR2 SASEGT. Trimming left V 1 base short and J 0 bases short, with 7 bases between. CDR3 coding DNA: TGTGCCAGCAGTGAAGGGGAGTTCTCCTATAATTCACCCCTCCACTTT. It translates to CASSEGEFSYNSPLHF.

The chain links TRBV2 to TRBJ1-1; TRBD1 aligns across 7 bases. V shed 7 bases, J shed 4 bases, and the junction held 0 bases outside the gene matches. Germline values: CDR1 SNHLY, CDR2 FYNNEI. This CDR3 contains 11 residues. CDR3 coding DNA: TGTGCCAGCACAGGGGGCACTGAAGCTTTCTTT. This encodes CASTGGTEAFF. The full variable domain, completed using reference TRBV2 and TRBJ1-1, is EPEVTQTPSHQVTQMGQEVILRCVPISNHLYFYWYRQILGQKVEFLVSFYNNEISEKSEIFDDQFSVERPDGSNFTLKIRSTKLEDSAMYFCASTGGTEAFFGQGTRLTVV.

The CDR3, as DNA: TGTGCCAGCAGCTTAGCGGGCAGACGATACACTGAAGCTTTCTTT. Translating it yields CASSLAGRRYTEAFF. The chain couples TRBV7-9 to TRBJ1-1; no reliable D call. This CDR3 is 15 amino acids long. The germline V and J ends were trimmed by 0 bases and 3 bases, with 11 bases remaining between them. Germline CDR1 reads SEHNR; CDR2 reads FQNEAQ (reference sequence). Combining the CDR3 with reference TRBV7-9 and TRBJ1-1 gives the whole variable domain DTGVSQNPRHKITKRGQNVTFRCDPISEHNRLYWYRQTLGQGPEFLTYFQNEAQLEKSRLLSDRFSAERPKGSFSTLEIQRTEQGDSAMYLCASSLAGRRYTEAFFGQGTRLTVV.

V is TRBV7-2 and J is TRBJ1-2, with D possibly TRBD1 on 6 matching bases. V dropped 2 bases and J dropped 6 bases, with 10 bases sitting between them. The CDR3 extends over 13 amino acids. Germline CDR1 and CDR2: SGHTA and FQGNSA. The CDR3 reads CASSLFWTDGYTF. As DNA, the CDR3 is TGTGCCAGCAGCTTATTCTGGACAGATGGCTACACCTTC.

CDR3 residues: CASSLPGSHGYTF. The CDR3 DNA reads as TGTGCCAGCAGCCTCCCCGGGTCTCATGGCTACACCTTC. This rearrangement joins TRBV6-5 to TRBJ1-2; no definite D call. The CDR3 totals 13 residues. The germline gives CDR1 MNHEY, CDR2 SVGAGI. Trimming removed 6 bases at V and 6 bases at J, with 14 bases between.

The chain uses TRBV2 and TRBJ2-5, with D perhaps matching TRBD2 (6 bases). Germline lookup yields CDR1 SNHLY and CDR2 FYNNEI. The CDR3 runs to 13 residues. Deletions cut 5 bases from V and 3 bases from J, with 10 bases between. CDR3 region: CASSLRLEETQYF. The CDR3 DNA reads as TGTGCCAGCAGTCTACGACTAGAAGAGACCCAGTACTTC.

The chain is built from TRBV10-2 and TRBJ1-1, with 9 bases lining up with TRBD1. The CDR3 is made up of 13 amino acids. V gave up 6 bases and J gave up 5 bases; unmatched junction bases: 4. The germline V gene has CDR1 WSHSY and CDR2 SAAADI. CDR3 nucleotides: TGCGCCAGCAGACAGGGGGCTTGGACTGAAGCTTTCTTT. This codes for CASRQGAWTEAFF.

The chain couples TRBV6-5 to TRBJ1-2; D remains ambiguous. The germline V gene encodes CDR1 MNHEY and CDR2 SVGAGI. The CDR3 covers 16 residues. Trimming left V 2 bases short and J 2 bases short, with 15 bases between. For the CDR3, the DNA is TGTGCCAGCAGTTACATTTTGGCAGCACAGAACTATGGCTACACCTTC. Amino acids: CASSYILAAQNYGYTF.

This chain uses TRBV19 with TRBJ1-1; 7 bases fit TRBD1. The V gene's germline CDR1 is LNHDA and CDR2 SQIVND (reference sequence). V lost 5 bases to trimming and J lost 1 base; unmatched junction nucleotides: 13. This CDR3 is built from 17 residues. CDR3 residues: CASSGRPGQWGNTEAFF. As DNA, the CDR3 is TGTGCCAGTAGTGGGCGTCCGGGACAGTGGGGGAACACTGAAGCTTTCTTT. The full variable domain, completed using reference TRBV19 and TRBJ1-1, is DGGITQSPKYLFRKEGQNVTLSCEQNLNHDAMYWYRQDPGQGLRLIYYSQIVNDFQKGDIAEGYSVSREKKESFPLTVTSAQKNPTAFYLCASSGRPGQWGNTEAFFGQGTRLTVV.